What follows are 9 T cell receptor beta chains derived from one specimen sequenced in a study of T cell repertoires in cytomegalovirus infection. TCRdb re-called the reads with MiXCR, one entry per CDR3 protein. The sample includes approximately 550,000 distinct CDR3 sequences, 15% to 20% seen only once; the top ten take under 30%. The sequencing sample was made of CD8+ T cells from PBMCs. The receptors here all came from a human donor in good health (CMV status not recorded). Some clones in this sample may be carry-over from other donors' samples.

The rearrangement links TRBV28 to TRBJ1-1; D gene ambiguous. Trimming pared 7 bases from V and 0 bases from J, leaving 18 bases between. The germline CDR1 and CDR2 sequences are MDHEN and SYDVKM. CDR3 length equals 16 residues. The CDR3 DNA is TGTGCCAGCATCCCAGTTCCCTCCTTCATGAACACTGAAGCTTTCTTT. This translates into CASIPVPSFMNTEAFF.

This clonotype was counted many times. This chain uses TRBV2 with TRBJ1-5; D not resolved. This CDR3 is built from 14 residues. V was pared by 2 bases and J by 3 bases, with 8 bases between. CDR1 is SNHLY and CDR2 is FYNNEI in the germline V gene. The CDR3 spells CASSEIPDNQPQHF. In nucleotides, the CDR3 is TGTGCCAGCAGTGAAATACCAGACAATCAGCCCCAGCATTTT. Complete variable domain (other parts from reference TRBV2 and TRBJ1-5): EPEVTQTPSHQVTQMGQEVILRCVPISNHLYFYWYRQILGQKVEFLVSFYNNEISEKSEIFDDQFSVERPDGSNFTLKIRSTKLEDSAMYFCASSEIPDNQPQHFGDGTRLSIL.

This clonotype was counted between two and nine times. This CDR3 reads CASSPGQGRYEQYF. DNA of the CDR3: TGTGCCAGCTCACCGGGACAGGGGAGGTACGAGCAGTACTTC. The chain is built from TRBV18 and TRBJ2-7; TRBD1 agrees at 10 bases. Germline assignment: CDR1 KGHSH and CDR2 LQKENI. J lost 4 bases, V lost 3 bases, and 3 bases had no gene match. This CDR3 region has 14 residues.

This clonotype was seen repeatedly, ten times or more. The chain combines TRBV7-3 with TRBJ1-1; D remains unclear. This CDR3 comprises 13 residues. Trimming left V 2 bases short and J 4 bases short, with 8 bases between. Germline V gene sequence: CDR1 SGHTA, CDR2 FQGTGA. The CDR3 sequence: CASSLGSRTEAFF. Written as DNA, the CDR3 is TGTGCCAGCAGCTTAGGGTCCCGCACTGAAGCTTTCTTT.

The sample holds a few counts of this clonotype. The chain joins TRBV2 to TRBJ1-1; D unclear. V was pared by 8 bases and J by 2 bases, with 6 bases between. This CDR3 comprises 11 residues. Looked up from germline, CDR1 is SNHLY and CDR2 is FYNNEI. The DNA for the CDR3 is TGTGCCAGCCCGATTAACACTGAAGCTTTCTTT. Translation: CASPINTEAFF.

This clonotype was counted only a few times. This rearrangement joins TRBV5-5 to TRBJ1-1; TRBD1 agrees at 8 bases. From germline, CDR1 is SGHKS and CDR2 YYEKEE (reference sequence). The CDR3 loop spans 15 amino acids. V was clipped by 3 bases and J by 1 base; unmatched bases: 5. The CDR3 reads CASSWGDRGNTEAFF. CDR3 nucleotides: TGTGCCAGCAGCTGGGGTGACAGGGGGAACACTGAAGCTTTCTTT.

The chain joins TRBV10-2 to TRBJ2-1, with D possibly TRBD1 on 5 matching bases. The CDR3 loop spans 13 amino acids. Germline-derived CDR1 and CDR2 are WSHSY and SAAADI. The V end lost 8 bases, the J end lost 9 bases, and 17 bases lay between the germline ends. The DNA for the CDR3 is TGCGCCAGCTTGGGGCAGGGCGGTAGTGAGCAGTTCTTC. This translates into CASLGQGGSEQFF.

The V gene is TRBV4-1, the J gene TRBJ1-2; 7 bases are shared with TRBD1. V shed 2 bases, J shed 8 bases, and the junction held 11 bases outside the gene matches. CDR1 and CDR2 (germline): MGHRA, YSYEKL. This CDR3 spans 15 amino acids. This CDR3 reads CASSQTTGRKDGYTF. CDR3 DNA sequence: TGCGCCAGCAGCCAAACGACAGGGAGAAAGGACGGCTACACCTTC.

In its sample, this clonotype was seen many times. This sequence joins TRBV10-3 and TRBJ2-6; 8 bases match TRBD1. Germline CDR1 reads ENHRY; CDR2 reads SYGVKD. CDR3 length equals 19 residues. J lost 3 bases, V lost 6 bases, and 16 bases had no gene match. The CDR3 loop reads CAIRILDRGGRSGANVLTF. The CDR3 bases are TGTGCCATCAGGATATTAGACAGGGGTGGACGAAGTGGGGCCAACGTCCTGACTTTC.